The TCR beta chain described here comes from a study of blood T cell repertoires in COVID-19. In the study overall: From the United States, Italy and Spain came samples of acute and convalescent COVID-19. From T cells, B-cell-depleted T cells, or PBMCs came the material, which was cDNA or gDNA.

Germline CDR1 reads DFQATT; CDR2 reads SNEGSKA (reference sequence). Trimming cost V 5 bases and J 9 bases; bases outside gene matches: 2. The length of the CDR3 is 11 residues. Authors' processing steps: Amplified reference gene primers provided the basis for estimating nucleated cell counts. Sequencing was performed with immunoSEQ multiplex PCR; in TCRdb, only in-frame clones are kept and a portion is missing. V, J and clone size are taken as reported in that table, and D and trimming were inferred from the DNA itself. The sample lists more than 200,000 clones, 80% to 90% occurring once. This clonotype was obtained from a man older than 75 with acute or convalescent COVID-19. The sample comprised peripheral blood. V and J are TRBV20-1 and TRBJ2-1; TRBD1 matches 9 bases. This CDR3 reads CSAGTGSEQFF. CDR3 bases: TGCAGTGCTGGGACAGGGTCTGAGCAGTTCTTC.